This entry lists 8 T cell receptor beta chains sequenced from one sample in a study of T cell changes during pregnancy in multiple sclerosis. This table comes from immunoSEQ multiplex PCR, and its TCRdb copy is limited to in-frame clones, with some not included. The table shows tens of thousands of clones, with around 90% occurring only once. Sequenced material: peripheral blood, taken in the first trimester of pregnancy. The receptor set was obtained from a female donor in good health, enrolled as a control in a pregnancy study.

V is TRBV9 and J is TRBJ1-2, with D uncertain. Trimming took off 0 bases at V and 4 bases at J, with 10 bases between the two ends. Germline V gives CDR1 SGDLS, CDR2 YYNGEE. This CDR3 contains 14 residues. In DNA form, the CDR3 reads TGTGCCAGCAGCGTAGCTGGAGCGGCCTATGGCTACACCTTC. This codes for CASSVAGAAYGYTF.

This clone was seen a single time. V is TRBV15 and J is TRBJ1-5; no clear D gene. The germline V and J ends were trimmed by 0 bases and 0 bases, with 6 bases remaining between them. The CDR3 is 15 residues long. Per the germline V gene, CDR1 is LNHNV and CDR2 is YYDKDF (reference sequence). CDR3 region: CATSRDGNSNQPQHF. CDR3 in DNA: TGTGCCACCAGCAGAGACGGTAATAGCAATCAGCCCCAGCATTTT.

The genes are TRBV28 and TRBJ2-7, with 8 positions matching TRBD1. This CDR3 is built from 15 residues. The J segment lost 2 bases and the V segment lost 3 bases, leaving 6 bases of the junction unmatched. Germline CDR1 is MDHEN and CDR2 is SYDVKM. Written as DNA, the CDR3 is TGTGCCAGCAGTTTCCTTAGACAGGGGCCCTACGAGCAGTACTTC. It translates to CASSFLRQGPYEQYF.

This clone showed up just once. The rearrangement uses TRBV7-2 and TRBJ2-7; TRBD2 matches 12 bases. Germline CDR1 SGHTA, CDR2 FQGNSA. The CDR3 contains 16 residues. The V and J ends lost 0 bases and 2 bases, in that order; junction bases with no gene match: 2. The CDR3 DNA is TGTGCCAGCAGCTTAGCGACTAGCGGGGGCACCTACGAGCAGTACTTC. Its protein is CASSLATSGGTYEQYF.

The chain combines TRBV7-8 with TRBJ1-3, with 7 bases identical to TRBD1. Unmatched junction bases numbered 10, after V lost 5 bases and J lost 0 bases. This CDR3 is 17 amino acids long. Germline loops: CDR1 SGHVS, CDR2 FQNEAQ. The CDR3 nucleotides are TGTGCCAGCAGCATAACAGGGGCCGGATACTCTGGAAACACCATATATTTT. As protein: CASSITGAGYSGNTIYF.

The chain couples TRBV11-2 to TRBJ1-2; D possibly corresponds to TRBD1 (5 bases). Trimming stripped 4 bases from V and 6 bases from J, with 18 bases between. Germline V lookup: CDR1 SGHAT, CDR2 FQNNGV. The CDR3 runs to 15 residues. The CDR3 DNA is TGTGCCAGCAGCTATCCGGGACTTTGGAGAGATGGCTACACCTTC. Protein sequence: CASSYPGLWRDGYTF.

The chain links TRBV18 to TRBJ2-7; TRBD1 agrees at 7 bases. V lost 3 bases, J lost 5 bases, and 10 bases stayed unmatched. Germline CDR1 reads KGHSH; CDR2 reads LQKENI. This CDR3 region has 15 residues. CDR3 nucleotides: TGTGCCAGCTCACCGCGAGAGGGGGCGCTGAACGAGCAGTACTTC. Its translation is CASSPREGALNEQYF.

The V call is TRBV4-1, the J call TRBJ1-2, with D tentatively TRBD1 (5 bases). This CDR3 is built from 14 residues. CDR1 is MGHRA, CDR2 YSYEKL, per germline. V lost 2 bases and J 7 bases, leaving 14 bases between the germline ends. In DNA, the CDR3 is TGCGCCAGCAGCCAAAATCGGGGGGGATCTGGCTACACCTTC. This gives the protein CASSQNRGGSGYTF.